These 27 T cell receptor beta chains originate from one sample sequenced in a study of CD8 T cell repertoires and HIV-1 epitope variants. Their antigen targets remain unknown. Produced via immunoSEQ multiplex PCR; TCRdb's table is partial and in-frame only. The table has around 4,000 clones, 68% seen once. Sequencing input: cultured CD8+ T cells derived from PBMCs. The receptors shown here come from a male donor with HIV.

The V call is TRBV7-9, the J call TRBJ1-1; the D gene is possibly TRBD1 (5 bases). The germline V and J ends were trimmed by 5 bases and 0 bases, with 13 bases remaining between them. The germline gives CDR1 SEHNR, CDR2 FQNEAQ (reference sequence). CDR3 length equals 15 residues. The CDR3 nucleotides read TGTGCCAGCAGCCCCTCGGGACGGCTGAACACTGAAGCTTTCTTT. Its translation is CASSPSGRLNTEAFF.

This sequence joins TRBV2 and TRBJ1-1; D gene unclear. V lost 3 bases and J lost 6, with 8 bases in between. Germline-derived CDR1 and CDR2 are SNHLY and FYNNEI. The CDR3 length is 12 residues. In DNA, the CDR3 is TGTGCCAGCAGTGACGGCGGGTCTGAAGCTTTCTTT. Protein product: CASSDGGSEAFF.

The chain links TRBV27 to TRBJ2-1, with 12 bases lining up with TRBD2. The CDR3 consists of 18 residues. Germline-derived CDR1 and CDR2 are MNHEY and SMNVEV (reference sequence). V trimming: 5 bases; J trimming: 7 bases; junction bases outside the gene matches: 15. The CDR3: CASSPPPLLAGGPNEQFF. CDR3 DNA sequence: TGTGCCAGCAGTCCGCCCCCCCTTCTAGCGGGGGGGCCAAATGAGCAGTTCTTC.

V gene TRBV4-3 combines with J gene TRBJ2-7, with 10 positions matching TRBD1. Trimming removed 4 bases from V and 5 bases from J; junction bases left unmatched: 5. CDR1 LGHNA and CDR2 YSLEER come from the germline V gene. There are 14 residues in the CDR3. This chain's CDR3 is CASSPKGQGDEQYF. The DNA for the CDR3 is TGCGCCAGCAGCCCAAAAGGACAGGGGGACGAGCAGTACTTC.

The V gene is TRBV25-1, the J gene TRBJ2-2; 9 bases fit TRBD1. V lost 4 bases to trimming and J lost 9 bases; unmatched junction nucleotides: 9. CDR3 length equals 15 residues. Germline V gene lookup returns CDR1 MGHDK and CDR2 SYGVNS. CDR3 coding DNA: TGTGCCAGCAGTGCCGATGTACAGGGGGCGAGGGAGCTGTTTTTT. This codes for CASSADVQGARELFF.

V usage is TRBV6-1 and J usage is TRBJ2-1; D not resolved. The CDR3 runs to 14 residues. Between the trimmed V and J ends, which lost 0 bases and 2 bases, there was a span of 5 bases. Germline V gene data show CDR1 as MNHNS and CDR2 as SASEGT. The CDR3 reads CASSEAGTYNEQFF. DNA for the CDR3: TGTGCCAGCAGTGAAGCGGGCACCTACAATGAGCAGTTCTTC.

This rearrangement joins TRBV6-5 to TRBJ1-1, with D hard to call. The germline V and J ends were trimmed by 0 bases and 2 bases, with 1 base remaining between them. This CDR3 has 12 amino acids. Germline CDR1 is MNHEY and CDR2 is SVGAGI. The CDR3 region is CASSYSNTEAFF. CDR3 in DNA: TGTGCCAGCAGTTACTCCAACACTGAAGCTTTCTTT.

The rearrangement joins TRBV5-1 to TRBJ1-1; D not resolved. The V gene lost 0 bases and the J gene lost 0 bases, with 6 bases spanning the gap. Germline V gene sequence: CDR1 SGHRS, CDR2 YFSETQ. This CDR3 comprises 14 residues. The CDR3 region is CASSLVSMNTEAFF. DNA of the CDR3: TGCGCCAGCAGCTTGGTCAGCATGAACACTGAAGCTTTCTTT.

The table lists this clone with a few counts. The chain links TRBV18 to TRBJ1-1; D perhaps matches TRBD1 (5 bases). In germline, CDR1 is KGHSH, CDR2 LQKENI. Trimming removed 1 base at V and 8 bases at J, with 14 bases between. The CDR3 has 14 amino acids. The CDR3 nucleotides are TGTGCCAGCTCACCACTGGGTAGGGGAGAGGAAGCTTTCTTT. Protein product: CASSPLGRGEEAFF.

This rearrangement joins TRBV4-1 to TRBJ1-5; possibly TRBD1 for D (6 bases). The CDR3 spans 15 residues. Trimming removed 1 base at V and 6 bases at J, with 13 bases between. Germline-derived CDR1 and CDR2 are MGHRA and YSYEKL. The CDR3 here is CASSQVHRAGQPQHF. The CDR3 bases are TGCGCCAGCAGCCAAGTTCACAGGGCCGGTCAGCCCCAGCATTTT.

This clone qualifies as medium-sized. CDR3 loop: CASSLGGGTEAFF. CDR3 nucleotides: TGTGCCAGCAGTTTAGGGGGAGGGACTGAAGCTTTCTTT. The chain employs TRBV27 and TRBJ1-1, with D maybe TRBD1 (5 bases). V lost 2 bases and J lost 5, with 9 bases in between. The CDR3 has 13 residues. Germline loops: CDR1 MNHEY, CDR2 SMNVEV (reference sequence).

The chain recombines TRBV7-6 with TRBJ2-7, with 9 bases aligning to TRBD1. CDR3 length equals 17 residues. V dropped 2 bases and J dropped 6; count of bases not matched to a gene: 14. Per germline, CDR1 SGHVS and CDR2 FNYEAQ. The CDR3 sequence is CASSLLLPGQGVPEQYF. The DNA of the CDR3 is TGTGCCAGCAGCTTATTATTACCGGGACAGGGAGTTCCCGAGCAGTACTTC.

CDR3 loop: CASSLVGGTGTDTQYF. CDR3 DNA: TGTGCCAGCAGCTTAGTGGGGGGGACGGGCACAGATACGCAGTATTTT. The gene calls are TRBV7-2 and TRBJ2-3; 7 bases align to TRBD2. The CDR3 is 16 amino acids. Germline trimming cut 1 base from V and 1 base from J; bases unmatched to any gene: 5. Germline CDR1 reads SGHTA; CDR2 reads FQGNSA.

This chain uses TRBV5-6 with TRBJ1-5; D perhaps matches TRBD1 (5 bases). Germline lookup yields CDR1 SGHDT and CDR2 YYEEEE. This CDR3 region has 15 residues. The V end lost 0 bases, the J end lost 7 bases, and 14 bases lay between the germline ends. CDR3 sequence (DNA): TGTGCCAGCAGCTTGGCTGCGGGGCATATCCAGCCCCAGCATTTT. It encodes CASSLAAGHIQPQHF.

The genes are TRBV7-2 and TRBJ1-3, with 8 bases matching TRBD1. Germline lookup yields CDR1 SGHTA and CDR2 FQGNSA. Losses at the gene ends were 5 bases for V and 4 bases for J; bases not matched to a gene: 7. This CDR3 contains 15 residues. CDR3 in DNA: TGTGCCAGCAGCCAATTGCGGACAGGGGGAAACACCATATATTTT. It encodes CASSQLRTGGNTIYF.

This clone is a singleton in its sample. The J gene is TRBJ2-3, the V gene TRBV7-9, with D hard to call. The V and J ends lost 5 bases and 0 bases respectively, with 12 bases between them. Germline V gene data show CDR1 as SEHNR and CDR2 as FQNEAQ (reference sequence). The CDR3 length is 15 residues. The CDR3: CASSPSGLSTDTQYF. CDR3 in DNA: TGTGCCAGCAGCCCGTCAGGCCTAAGCACAGATACGCAGTATTTT.

The chain carries TRBV4-1 and TRBJ2-2; perhaps D is TRBD1 or TRBD2 (5 bases each). Germline CDR1 and CDR2: MGHRA and YSYEKL. This CDR3 comprises 14 residues. Trimming took off 3 bases at V and 8 bases at J, with 13 bases between the two ends. CDR3 amino acids: CASSHPLGEGELFF. In DNA form, the CDR3 reads TGCGCCAGCAGCCACCCCTTGGGGGAAGGGGAGCTGTTTTTT.

V is TRBV7-2 and J is TRBJ2-7, with D uncertain. Trimming removed 1 base from V and 5 bases from J, with 6 bases in between. Per the germline V gene, CDR1 is SGHTA and CDR2 is FQGNSA. This CDR3 is 12 amino acids long. The CDR3 bases are TGTGCCAGCAGCTTAGTCGGTGACGAGCAGTACTTC. Translation: CASSLVGDEQYF. Together with reference TRBV7-2 and TRBJ2-7, the CDR3 gives the full variable domain: GAGVSQSPSNKVTEKGKDVELRCDPISGHTALYWYRQSLGQGLEFLIYFQGNSAPDKSGLPSDRFSAERTGGSVSTLTIQRTQQEDSAVYLCASSLVGDEQYFGPGTRLTVT.

The chain has TRBV9 and TRBJ2-3; no clear D. The CDR3 totals 14 residues. Germline lookup yields CDR1 SGDLS and CDR2 YYNGEE. Trimming removed 2 bases from V and 0 bases from J, with 7 bases in between. The CDR3 nucleotides are TGTGCCAGCAGCGTCGCAGAGAGCACAGATACGCAGTATTTT. This translates into CASSVAESTDTQYF.

The genes are TRBV5-4 and TRBJ2-7, with D perhaps matching TRBD2 (5 bases). Germline loops: CDR1 SGHNT, CDR2 YYREEE (reference sequence). CDR3 length: 14 amino acids. Trimming removed 2 bases at V and 0 bases at J, with 9 bases between. The CDR3 sequence is CASSLAESSYEQYF. The CDR3 nucleotides are TGTGCCAGCAGCTTAGCGGAGAGCTCCTACGAGCAGTACTTC.

This clone was counted once. V gene TRBV10-3 combines with J gene TRBJ2-7; D is uncertain. This CDR3 is 14 amino acids long. V lost 2 bases, J lost 3 bases, and 11 bases lay in between. CDR1 ENHRY and CDR2 SYGVKD come from the germline V gene. In DNA form, the CDR3 reads TGTGCCATCAGTGAGACAGAGGTTAGCTACGAGCAGTACTTC. Translation: CAISETEVSYEQYF.

The rearrangement joins TRBV7-9 to TRBJ1-1; D ambiguous. The CDR3 spans 14 residues. Trimming removed 6 bases from V and 0 bases from J, with 11 bases in between. Looked up from germline, CDR1 is SEHNR and CDR2 is FQNEAQ (reference sequence). In DNA, the CDR3 is TGTGCCAGCAGGGCGGATACCATGAACACTGAAGCTTTCTTT. As protein: CASRADTMNTEAFF.

This clone was counted once. J is TRBJ2-1 and V is TRBV11-2; a possible D gene is TRBD2 (6 bases). CDR1 and CDR2 (germline): SGHAT, FQNNGV. This CDR3 comprises 17 residues. V lost 1 base and J 5 bases, leaving 18 bases between the germline ends. This chain's CDR3 is CASSLGGAGSQNNEQFF. CDR3 in DNA: TGTGCCAGCAGCTTAGGAGGGGCGGGATCGCAAAACAATGAGCAGTTCTTC.

The V gene is TRBV7-9, the J gene TRBJ1-1, with 7 bases fitting TRBD1. V shed 10 bases and J 1 base; nucleotides not matched to a gene: 6. CDR3 length: 13 amino acids. Germline V lookup: CDR1 SEHNR, CDR2 FQNEAQ (reference sequence). CDR3 sequence reads: CATRQGGNTEAFF. In nucleotides, the CDR3 is TGTGCCACTCGACAGGGCGGGAACACTGAAGCTTTCTTT.

The V call is TRBV23-1, the J call TRBJ2-5; TRBD1 aligns across 7 bases. TRBV23-1 is identified as an open reading frame with a role that is uncertain. The J segment lost 5 bases and the V segment lost 6 bases, leaving 12 bases of the junction unmatched. The CDR3 totals 15 residues. CDR3 protein: CASSQKDRVGETQYF. The CDR3 DNA reads TGCGCCAGCAGCCAAAAAGACAGGGTGGGTGAGACCCAGTACTTC.

The rearrangement uses TRBV7-9 and TRBJ1-5, with D uncertain. The CDR3 has 16 amino acids. The germline V gene encodes CDR1 SEHNR and CDR2 FQNEAQ (reference sequence). Deletions cut 5 bases from V and 2 bases from J, with 16 bases between. CDR3 sequence: CASSDARAGGNQPQHF. The CDR3 DNA reads as TGTGCCAGCAGCGATGCTCGGGCTGGGGGCAATCAGCCCCAGCATTTT. Combining the CDR3 with reference TRBV7-9 and TRBJ1-5 gives the whole variable domain DTGVSQNPRHKITKRGQNVTFRCDPISEHNRLYWYRQTLGQGPEFLTYFQNEAQLEKSRLLSDRFSAERPKGSFSTLEIQRTEQGDSAMYLCASSDARAGGNQPQHFGDGTRLSIL.

A word on this clone: At one of its ends the junction is not consistent with the germline gene, which may arise from a read error. The rearrangement uses TRBV5-4 and TRBJ2-7; the match to TRBD1 covers 8 bases. This CDR3 comprises 13 residues. CDR1 is SGHNT and CDR2 is YYREEE in the germline V gene (reference sequence). CDR3 in amino acids: CASSLWRGQENHF. The CDR3, as DNA: TGTGCCAGCAGCTTGTGGCGGGGACAGGAGAACCACTTC.